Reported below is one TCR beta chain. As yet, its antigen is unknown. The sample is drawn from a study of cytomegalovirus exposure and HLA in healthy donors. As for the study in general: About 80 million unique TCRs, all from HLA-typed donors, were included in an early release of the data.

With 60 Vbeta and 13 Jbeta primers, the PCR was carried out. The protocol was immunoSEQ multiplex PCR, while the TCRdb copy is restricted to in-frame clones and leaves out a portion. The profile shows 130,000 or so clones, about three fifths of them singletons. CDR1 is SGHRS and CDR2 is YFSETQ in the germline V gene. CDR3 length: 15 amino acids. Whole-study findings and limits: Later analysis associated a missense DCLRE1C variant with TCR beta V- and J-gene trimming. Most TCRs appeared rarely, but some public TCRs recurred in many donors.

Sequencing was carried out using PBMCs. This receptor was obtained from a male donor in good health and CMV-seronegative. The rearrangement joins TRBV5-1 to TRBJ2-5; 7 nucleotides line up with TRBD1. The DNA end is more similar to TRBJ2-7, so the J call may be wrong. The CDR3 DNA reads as TGCGCCAGCAGCTTAGACAGGGAGCACGGGTACGAGCAGTACTTC. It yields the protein CASSLDREHGYEQYF.